Listed below are T cell receptor beta chains from one sample, sequenced in a study of technical replicates of blood from several donors. Sequencing was performed with immunoSEQ multiplex PCR; in TCRdb, only in-frame clones are kept and a portion is missing. This sample yields 91,000 or so clones, of which about 95% are seen a single time; about 0.3% belongs to the top ten. The sequencing sample was made of T cells isolated from PBMCs. These receptors came from a human donor in good health. Each CDR3 is given with its conserved first and last residue. A D gene is named only where the DNA matches it firmly. A row's size may be missing; if present it is once, few, many or a size class.

TRBV29-1	TRBJ2-7	.	.	TGCAGCGTTGACGGGGACAACACCTACGAGCAGTACTTC	CSVDGDNTYEQYF
TRBV27	TRBJ2-7	.	TRBD1	TGTGCCAGCAGTTTATCCGGACAGGGCGAGCAGTACTTC	CASSLSGQGEQYF
TRBV6-6	TRBJ2-2	.	TRBD1	TGTGCCACTCTAAAGACAGGGAAGGGCGGGGAGCTGTTTTTT	CATLKTGKGGELFF
TRBV29-1	TRBJ2-4	.	.	TGCAGCGCTTCAGGGGAGGGAAACATTCAGTACTTC	CSASGEGNIQYF
TRBV29-1	TRBJ2-1	.	TRBD1	TGCAGCGGCTTGACAGGGGGTAATGAGCAGTTCTTC	CSGLTGGNEQFF
TRBV9	TRBJ2-7	.	TRBD2	TGTGCCAGCAGCGTCACTAGCGCCAACTACGAGCAGTACTTC	CASSVTSANYEQYF
TRBV4-1	TRBJ1-5	.	.	TGCGCCAGCAGCCAAGAGGGGAGGGCACAGCCCCAGCATTTT	CASSQEGRAQPQHF
TRBV30	TRBJ1-4	.	.	TGTGCCTGGAGTCGGGGGGAGGAAAAACTGTTTTTT	CAWSRGEEKLFF
TRBV4-3	TRBJ2-7	.	TRBD1	TGCGCCAGCAGCCTTCGGACAGGGGGAATCTACGAGCAGTACTTC	CASSLRTGGIYEQYF
TRBV29-1	TRBJ2-2	once	TRBD2	TGCAGCGTTGCCTCTAGCGGGAATACCGGGGAGCTGTTTTTT	CSVASSGNTGELFF
TRBV6-1	TRBJ2-7	.	.	TGTGCCAGCAGCCCCGAGCTAGGGGACGAGCAGTACTTC	CASSPELGDEQYF
TRBV11-2	TRBJ1-1	.	.	TGTGCCAGCAGCTTAACCACGACTCTGGGCACTGAAGCTTTCTTT	CASSLTTTLGTEAFF
TRBV19	TRBJ2-5	.	.	TGTGCCAGTAGTCTTCGGTCAGGGGCCCAAGAGACCCAGTACTTC	CASSLRSGAQETQYF
TRBV5-6	TRBJ2-7	.	TRBD1	TGTGCCAGCAGCTTGTACAGGGGGCTCGAGCAGTACTTC	CASSLYRGLEQYF
TRBV5-5	TRBJ2-7	.	.	TGTGCCAGCAGCCCCAACAGGGCGGGCGAGCAGTACTTC	CASSPNRAGEQYF
TRBV10-3	TRBJ1-1	.	TRBD1	TGTGCCATCAGTGAGTTGAACAGGGGAAGTACTGAAGCTTTCTTT	CAISELNRGSTEAFF
TRBV15	TRBJ1-2	.	.	TGTGCCACCAGCAGAGATAACAGGGAGCTGCTTGGCTACACCTTC	CATSRDNRELLGYTF
TRBV4-1	TRBJ1-1	once	TRBD1	TGCGCCAGCAGCCAAGAAGTCAGGCAGGGGGGAGCTTTCTTT	CASSQEVRQGGAFF
TRBV27	TRBJ1-1	.	.	TGTGCCAGCAGTTGGGGTGGGGGGGTTACTGAAGCTTTCTTT	CASSWGGGVTEAFF
TRBV7-8	TRBJ1-2	.	.	TGTGCCAGCAGCTTCGAGGAAGTTGGCTACACCTTC	CASSFEEVGYTF
TRBV9	TRBJ2-1	.	TRBD2	TGTGCCAGCAGCGTAGGTGGTAGCGGGAGCCTTACCTACAATGAGCAGTTCTTC	CASSVGGSGSLTYNEQFF
TRBV9	TRBJ2-7	once	.	TGTGCCAGCAGCGTAGGGATAGCTCCCCAAAGCTCCTACGAGCAGTACTTC	CASSVGIAPQSSYEQYF
TRBV11-3	TRBJ2-1	.	.	TGTGCCAGCAGCCCCTGGCTGGGAGGAGAGGGAATTGAGCAGTTCTTC	CASSPWLGGEGIEQFF
TRBV10-2	TRBJ1-2	.	.	TGCGCCAGCAGTGGATCCCCGCGTAACTATGGCTACACCTTC	CASSGSPRNYGYTF
TRBV7-7	TRBJ2-1	.	.	TGTGCCAGCAGCTTGTCAGGGAATGAGCAGTTCTTC	CASSLSGNEQFF
TRBV27	TRBJ2-3	.	TRBD1	TGTGCCAGCAGTTGGCAGGGGGAAACAGATACGCAGTATTTT	CASSWQGETDTQYF
TRBV4-2	TRBJ2-3	once	.	TGTGCCAGCAGCCAAGGGTCCAGATCTAGCACAGATACGCAGTATTTT	CASSQGSRSSTDTQYF
TRBV2	TRBJ1-2	.	.	TGTGCCAGCACGGGAGGAGATAGTTATGGCTACACCTTC	CASTGGDSYGYTF
TRBV6-5	TRBJ1-2	.	.	TGTGCCAGCAGCAGAGACAGGATCGGCTACACCTTC	CASSRDRIGYTF
TRBV11-2	TRBJ2-7	.	.	TGTGCCAGCAGCTTGGAAAGGAGCTCGAGAGAGCAGTACTTC	CASSLERSSREQYF
TRBV11-3	TRBJ2-7	once	TRBD2	TGTGCCAGCAGCCGCCTAGCGGGATCAAACGAGCAGTACTTC	CASSRLAGSNEQYF
TRBV28	TRBJ1-2	.	.	TGTGCCAGCGGGACTTATGGCTACACCTTC	CASGTYGYTF
TRBV4-3	TRBJ2-3	.	.	TGCGCCAGCAGCCAAGGACTTTCCCGGAAGCCAACCCATCAAGCAGATACGCAGTATTTT	CASSQGLSRKPTHQADTQYF
TRBV4-3	TRBJ1-2	.	.	TGCGCCAGCAGCCAAGAGAACAGACACTATGGCTACACCTTC	CASSQENRHYGYTF
TRBV7-8	TRBJ1-2	.	.	TGTGCCAGCAGCTTAGGAACAAGGGGGGGCTACACCTTC	CASSLGTRGGYTF